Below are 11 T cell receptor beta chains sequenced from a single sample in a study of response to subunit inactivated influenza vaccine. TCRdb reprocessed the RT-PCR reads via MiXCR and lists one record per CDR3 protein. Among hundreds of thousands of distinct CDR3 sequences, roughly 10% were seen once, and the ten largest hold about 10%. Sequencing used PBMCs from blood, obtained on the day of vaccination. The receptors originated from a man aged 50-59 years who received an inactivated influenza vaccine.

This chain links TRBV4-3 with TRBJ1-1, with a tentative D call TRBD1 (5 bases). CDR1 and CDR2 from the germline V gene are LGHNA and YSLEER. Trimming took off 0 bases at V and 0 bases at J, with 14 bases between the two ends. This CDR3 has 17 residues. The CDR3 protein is CASSQDRGGHMNTEAFF. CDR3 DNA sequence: TGCGCCAGCAGCCAAGATCGGGGGGGTCACATGAACACTGAAGCTTTCTTT.

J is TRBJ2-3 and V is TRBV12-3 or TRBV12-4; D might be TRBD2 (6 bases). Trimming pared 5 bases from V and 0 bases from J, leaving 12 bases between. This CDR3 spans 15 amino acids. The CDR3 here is CASSRRESSTDTQYF. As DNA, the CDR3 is TGTGCCAGCAGTAGGAGGGAATCTAGCACAGATACGCAGTATTTT.

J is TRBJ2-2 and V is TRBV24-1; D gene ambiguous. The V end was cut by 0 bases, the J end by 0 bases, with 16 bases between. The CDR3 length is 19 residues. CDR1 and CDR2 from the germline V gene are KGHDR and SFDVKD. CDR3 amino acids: CATSDLKTTSGPNTGELFF. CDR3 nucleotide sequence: TGTGCCACCAGTGATTTGAAAACGACATCAGGACCGAACACCGGGGAGCTGTTTTTT.

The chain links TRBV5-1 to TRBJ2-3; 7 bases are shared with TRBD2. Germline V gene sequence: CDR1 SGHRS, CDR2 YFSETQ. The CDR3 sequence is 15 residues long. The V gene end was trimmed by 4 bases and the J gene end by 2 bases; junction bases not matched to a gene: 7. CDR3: CASSEAGVPTDTQYF. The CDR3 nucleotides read TGCGCCAGCAGCGAGGCGGGGGTGCCCACAGATACGCAGTATTTT. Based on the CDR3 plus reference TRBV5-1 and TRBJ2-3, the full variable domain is KAGVTQTPRYLIKTRGQQVTLSCSPISGHRSVSWYQQTPGQGLQFLFEYFSETQRNKGNFPGRFSGRQFSNSRSEMNVSTLELGDSALYLCASSEAGVPTDTQYFGPGTRLTVL.

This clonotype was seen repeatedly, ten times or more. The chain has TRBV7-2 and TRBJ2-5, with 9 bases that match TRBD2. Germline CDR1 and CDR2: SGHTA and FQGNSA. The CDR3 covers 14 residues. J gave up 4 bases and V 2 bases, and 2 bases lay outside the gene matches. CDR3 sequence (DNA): TGTGCCAGCAGCTTACTAGCGGGAAGAGAGACCCAGTACTTC. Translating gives CASSLLAGRETQYF.

The CDR3 DNA reads as TGCAGCGTTGAAGATCGGTATGGCTACACCTTC. Translation gives CSVEDRYGYTF. The rearrangement joins TRBV29-1 to TRBJ1-2; D remains ambiguous. The germline V and J ends were trimmed by 0 bases and 5 bases, with 4 bases remaining between them. The CDR3 length is 11 residues. Germline V lookup: CDR1 SQVTM, CDR2 ANQGSEA. Full variable domain (rest looked up from reference TRBV29-1 and TRBJ1-2): SAVISQKPSRDICQRGTSLTIQCQVDSQVTMMFWYRQQPGQSLTLIATANQGSEATYESGFVIDKFPISRPNLTFSTLTVSNMSPEDSSIYLCSVEDRYGYTFGSGTRLTVV.

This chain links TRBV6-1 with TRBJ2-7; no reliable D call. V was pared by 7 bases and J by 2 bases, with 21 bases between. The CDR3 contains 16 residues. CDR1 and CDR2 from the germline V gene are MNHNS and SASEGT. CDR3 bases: TGTGCCAGCACCAGAGTCTCAGGAACCCCAGCCTACGAGCAGTACTTC. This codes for CASTRVSGTPAYEQYF.

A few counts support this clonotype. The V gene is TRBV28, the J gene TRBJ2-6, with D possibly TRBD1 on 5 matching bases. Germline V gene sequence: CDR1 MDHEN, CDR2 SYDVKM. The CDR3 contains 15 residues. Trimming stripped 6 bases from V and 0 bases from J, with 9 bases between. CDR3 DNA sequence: TGTGCCAGCAGGATGCAGGGCTCTGGGGCCAACGTCCTGACTTTC. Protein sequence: CASRMQGSGANVLTF.

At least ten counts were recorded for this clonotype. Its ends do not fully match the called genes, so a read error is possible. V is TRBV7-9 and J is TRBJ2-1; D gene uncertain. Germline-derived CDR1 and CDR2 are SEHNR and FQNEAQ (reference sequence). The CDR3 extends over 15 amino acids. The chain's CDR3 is CASILSQWSYNEQFF. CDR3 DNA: TGTGCCAGCATCTTATCCCAGTGGAGTTACAATGAGCAGTTCTTC.

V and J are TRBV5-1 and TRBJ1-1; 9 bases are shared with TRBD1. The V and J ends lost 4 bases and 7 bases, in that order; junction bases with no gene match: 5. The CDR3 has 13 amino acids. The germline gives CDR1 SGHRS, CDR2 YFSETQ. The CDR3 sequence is CASSLGQGSEAFF. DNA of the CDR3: TGCGCCAGCAGCCTGGGACAGGGTAGTGAAGCTTTCTTT. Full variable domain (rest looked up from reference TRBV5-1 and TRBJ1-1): KAGVTQTPRYLIKTRGQQVTLSCSPISGHRSVSWYQQTPGQGLQFLFEYFSETQRNKGNFPGRFSGRQFSNSRSEMNVSTLELGDSALYLCASSLGQGSEAFFGQGTRLTVV.

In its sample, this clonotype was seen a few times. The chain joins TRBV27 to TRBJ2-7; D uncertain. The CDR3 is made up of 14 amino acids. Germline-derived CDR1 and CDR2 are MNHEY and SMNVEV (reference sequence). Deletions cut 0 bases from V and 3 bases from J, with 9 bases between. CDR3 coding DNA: TGTGCCAGCAGTTTATCGTGGGGTTACTACGAGCAGTACTTC. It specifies CASSLSWGYYEQYF.